What follows are 4 T cell receptor beta chains derived from one specimen sequenced in a study of CXCR3-negative and CXCR3-positive naive CD8 T cells. Their target antigens are unknown. Study findings and constraints: For CXCR3-positive naive cells, TRB CDR3s were more hydrophobic than those of CXCR3-negative naive cells.

The authors made the TRB cDNA libraries by 5' RACE using UMI labels. TCRdb re-called the 5' RACE reads and shows each CDR3 protein once, DNA omitted. The sample totals 120,000 to 150,000 distinct CDR3 sequences. The sequencing input was naive CXCR3+ CD8+ T cells from blood. Subset noted: CD45RO-CCR7+CD27+CD95- naive CD8+ T cells expressing CXCR3 (TNR3+). These receptors were obtained from a human donor in good health. Some clones in this sample may be carry-over from other donors' samples.

The chain couples TRBV3-1 to TRBJ2-1; TCRdb indicates TRBD2, and absent DNA this call remains unverified. Germline CDR1 reads LGHDT; CDR2 reads YNNKEL (reference sequence). The CDR3 loop spans 17 amino acids. The CDR3 is CASSQDLAGGSYNEQFF.

This rearrangement joins TRBV29-1 to TRBJ2-2; the D call of TRBD1 rests on TCRdb alone, since no DNA is present to check it. This CDR3 region has 17 residues. Per the germline V gene, CDR1 is SQVTM and CDR2 is ANQGSEA. CDR3 amino acids: CSAKNAGSGGNTGELFF.

The rearrangement links TRBV7-9 to TRBJ2-3; TCRdb returns TRBD1, unconfirmable since there is no DNA. The CDR3 covers 13 residues. Per the germline V gene, CDR1 is SEHNR and CDR2 is FQNEAQ (reference sequence). CDR3 sequence: CASSPRDGLTQYF.

The chain combines TRBV4-2 with TRBJ1-2. There are 15 residues in the CDR3. CDR1 and CDR2 (germline): LGHNA, YNFKEQ. The CDR3: CASSQSSADGYGYTF.